This T cell receptor beta chain was sequenced during a study of blood T cell repertoires in COVID-19 (dated by TCRdb to the early 2020s). Regarding the complete study: The collaborator samples originated in the United States, Italy and Spain and spanned the acute and convalescent phases of COVID-19. The material from the prospective study consisted of cDNA or gDNA derived from T cells, B-cell-depleted T cells, or PBMCs. Subjects who had been exposed to COVID-19, were actively infected with it, or had recovered from it provided the deeply sampled blood TCRbeta repertoires that made up the dataset. The repertoires were released in a freely available public database intended as a resource for research on the immune response to SARS-CoV-2. Samples were obtained from the ongoing ImmuneRACE study (first 160 participants) and from over 1,000 subjects provided by 6 global collaborators. A de-identified subject ID, COVID-19 status, age in years and sex were almost always included in the sample metadata. Where HLA class I and class II types were available, the types were taken from metadata supplied by the sample provider, not from assay-based typing. Overall results and qualifications from the work: The amount of clinical and demographic metadata varied by source and participant and was provided uncurated.

On this clone: It has no known antigen specificity. It has no much larger one-base neighbor in the sample; base qualities were not kept.

One collaborating source in Seattle enrolled patients while the patients were actively infected and followed the patients over time throughout the course of disease. Whole blood was collected in K2EDTA tubes by collaborating institutions according to the institutions' own protocols. For TCRbeta analysis, collaborators shipped samples in one of three forms: frozen whole blood, isolated PBMCs, or DNA extracted from either of those sample types. The immunoSEQ Assay, a bias-controlled multiplex PCR, was used to amplify TCRbeta CDR3 regions from genomic DNA. In the authors' own workflow: The number of nucleated cells in each sample was estimated from the amplification of reference gene primers within the assay. To quantify the absolute abundance of each unique TCRbeta CDR3 rearrangement, sequence reads were collapsed and filtered. For each sample, productive Simpson clonality was calculated as the square root of Simpson's diversity index over productive rearrangements. TCRdb limited this immuneACCESS table to in-frame rearrangements with V and J called. A share of clones is missing; checked studies link under half to unresolved V genes, and the rest is unexplained. V, J and clone size were drawn from that table, and D and trimming were deduced from the DNA. For this sample the table gives about 120,000 clones, of which almost 90% were detected only once. The top ten hold 3.5% to 4% of the sample.

The CDR3, cysteine through phenylalanine, is 14 amino acids long. The retained sequence is limited to the CDR3, 42 bases, with the frame set at the first base. V was cut back by 0 bases and J by 9 bases, leaving a gap of 10 bases between them. From the germline V gene, CDR1 is SGHRS and CDR2 is YFSETQ. Here the chain combines TRBV5-1 and TRBJ1-6, with TRBD1 tentatively as D gene (6 bases match). The sequenced sample consisted of peripheral blood. The sequence was collected from a woman aged 55 to 70 with COVID-19, enrolled during active disease. The CDR3 reads as follows: CASSLEVGGSPLHF. The bases are TGCGCCAGCAGCTTGGAGGTAGGGGGTTCACCCCTCCACTTT.